This T cell receptor beta chain was identified in a study of beta chain features in type 1 diabetes (dated by TCRdb to 2016 to 2019). Study-wide context: No differences in mean age, gender distribution, total cell number or subset yield were found between patients and healthy donors. In the study, TCRB repertoires of sorted circulating CD4+ T cell subsets from recently diagnosed type 1 diabetes patients were compared with those of matched healthy donors. Regulatory and stem cell-like memory subsets were obtained from only 8 patients and roughly eight healthy donors, while naive and central memory subsets were obtained from all 30 or so donors. Across all samples, some 99 million sorted cells were examined, and cell number per subset correlated strongly with RNA yield.

Overall study results and their limits: At VDJ recombination sites, type 1 diabetes patients had fewer insertions and more deleted nucleotides, which implies abnormalities in thymic rearrangement. In all four CD4+ subsets, TCRB CDR3 length was moderately but significantly shorter in type 1 diabetes patients. Only small numbers of individuals were included in the HLA sub-analyses, which left unresolved whether HLA type had any influence on TCRB rearrangement. Naive, central memory and regulatory TCRB repertoires appeared more similar among patients than among healthy donors. Sequencing cDNA rather than genomic DNA could over-represent highly expressing activated cells, although activation and CD3 levels did not differ between groups. PCR might favor shorter templates, but patient and control samples were amplified and corrected together, so any skew would affect both groups equally.

Each donor gave one peripheral blood draw, averaging roughly 100 mL, which was collected into heparinised tubes. A BD FACSAria II and a panel including CD45RO, CCR7, CD25, CD127, CD95 and CD27 were used to sort naive, central memory, regulatory and stem cell-like memory CD4+ T cells. Purity was above 95% for every sorted population. PBMCs were isolated immediately by Lymphoprep density gradient centrifugation and stained directly without culture. So that batch effects would be minimized, each experiment stained and sorted samples in pairs, pairing one healthy donor with one patient. Comments on this clone: Its target antigen remains unknown. No much larger clonotype is one base removed from it; base qualities were not supplied.

The CDR3 spans 14 residues, from the cysteine through the phenylalanine. Only the CDR3 DNA is retained, 42 bases long and in frame from the first base. The germline V gene yields MNHNS for CDR1 and SASEGT for CDR2. The junction shows trimming of 7 bases on V and 2 bases on J, plus 14 bases between the germline ends. All of the isolated RNA was reverse transcribed with the High Capacity cDNA Reverse Transcription Kit, so expressed TCRB transcripts were sequenced. Deep immunoSEQ sequencing was applied to naive, central memory and regulatory T cell samples, giving an average of approximately 3.8 million total reads per sample. Sorted cells were lysed in RLT buffer and RNA was extracted with DNase-treated RNeasy Micro or Mini kits, depending on cell number. Each cell subset was processed on its own to prevent cross-contamination, while patient and healthy donor samples were processed together. The immunoSEQ multiplex PCR was used to amplify TCRB sequences from cDNA, yielding 87-bp fragments that span the CDR3 region. The amplicons were sequenced using the Illumina HiSeq platform. Regarding the original processing steps: PCR bias was computationally corrected using synthetic template baselines, reads within Hamming distance 2 were collapsed, and singletons that could not be merged were discarded. By aligning reads against IMGT, V, D and J genes, CDR3 length, and insertions or deletions at six rearrangement sites were assigned. Within each subset, clonotype counts were normalized to sorted cell number, after which true diversity and Gini coefficients were computed with the tcR R package. The overlap coefficient, calculated on TCRB nucleotide sequences, was used to quantify repertoire sharing. Out-of-frame TCRB sequences from naive cells were analyzed as a proxy for the pre-selection repertoire. TCRdb provides this immuneACCESS table in a form limited to in-frame rearrangements. Some clones are lacking; in checked studies, under half of them reflect an unresolved V gene, and why the rest are absent is not known. V and J calls and clone size are those listed in that table; D and trimming were worked out from the DNA. The sample table contains nearly 250,000 clones; only one count was recorded for approximately 70% of them. The ten most abundant clones make up around 0.057% of the sample.

Material for sequencing was naive CD4+ T cells from blood. Sample cell subset or site, as interpreted from the label and publication: true naive CD4+ T cells. The chain employs TRBV6-1 and TRBJ2-5; the D gene assignment is ambiguous. This clonotype was sampled from a young man in good health. In nucleotides, the sequence is TGTGCCAGCAACCCTAGGGCCAGTCAAGAGACCCAGTACTTC. Translated, it gives CASNPRASQETQYF.